Below are 23 T cell receptor beta chains sequenced from a single sample in a study of blood T cell repertoires in COVID-19. Sequencing was performed with immunoSEQ multiplex PCR; in TCRdb, only in-frame clones are kept and a portion is missing. The data hold 200,000 or so clones, with roughly 80% observed a single time. Sample: peripheral blood. The receptors stem from a woman between 55 and 75 years old with acute or convalescent COVID-19.

This clone was counted only a few times. The rearrangement links TRBV7-9 to TRBJ1-2, with TRBD1 identical over 8 bases. The CDR3 runs to 13 residues. Trimming at V came to 5 bases and at J to 7 bases, leaving 6 bases not matched to a gene. CDR1 is SEHNR, CDR2 FQNEAQ, per germline (reference sequence). CDR3 sequence: CASSLQGVAGYTF. The DNA for the CDR3 is TGTGCCAGCAGCCTACAGGGGGTCGCTGGCTACACCTTC.

This clone was observed a few times. V is TRBV28 and J is TRBJ1-1; tentatively, D is TRBD1 (6 bases). Germline-derived CDR1 and CDR2 are MDHEN and SYDVKM. The CDR3 consists of 16 residues. V lost 6 bases and J 2 bases, leaving 19 bases between the germline ends. CDR3 nucleotides: TGTGCCAGCAGAGAGTTAGTAGGACAGATTAACACTGAAGCTTTCTTT. Encoded protein: CASRELVGQINTEAFF.

V and J are TRBV9 and TRBJ1-4; D unclear. The CDR3 covers 15 residues. Trimming took off 0 bases at V and 8 bases at J, with 14 bases between the two ends. Germline values: CDR1 SGDLS, CDR2 YYNGEE. CDR3 sequence reads: CASSVAPQFGEKLFF. CDR3 nucleotides: TGTGCCAGCAGCGTAGCCCCGCAGTTCGGGGAAAAACTGTTTTTT.

CDR3 DNA sequence: TGTGCCAGCAGCTATGCAGACTACGAGCAGTACTTC. Translating gives CASSYADYEQYF. This sequence joins TRBV7-9 and TRBJ2-7; no clear D. The V end lost 4 bases, the J end lost 3 bases, and 7 bases lay between the germline ends. The germline gives CDR1 SEHNR, CDR2 FQNEAQ (reference sequence). The CDR3 runs 12 residues.

The chain carries TRBV11-2 and TRBJ2-5; D ambiguous. There are 12 residues in the CDR3. Trimming stripped 4 bases from V and 5 bases from J, with 8 bases between. Germline values: CDR1 SGHAT, CDR2 FQNNGV. CDR3 in amino acids: CASSSTSETQYF. The CDR3 nucleotides are TGTGCCAGCAGCTCCACCAGTGAGACCCAGTACTTC.

The chain couples TRBV6-5 to TRBJ1-3; the D is unclear. The CDR3 has 15 amino acids. The ends were cut back, 0 bases at V and 2 bases at J, with 8 bases in the middle. CDR1 MNHEY and CDR2 SVGAGI come from the germline V gene. This CDR3 is CASSYSSRPGNTIYF. DNA for the CDR3: TGTGCCAGCAGTTACTCGTCCAGGCCTGGAAACACCATATATTTT.

The chain is built from TRBV2 and TRBJ2-7; perhaps TRBD1 as D (5 bases). The CDR3 loop spans 11 amino acids. Germline CDR1 and CDR2: SNHLY and FYNNEI. The V end lost 6 bases, the J end lost 7 bases, and 10 bases lay between the germline ends. This chain's CDR3 is CASRQAGEQYF. CDR3 DNA sequence: TGTGCCAGCAGACAGGCCGGGGAGCAGTACTTC.

The chain employs TRBV5-1 and TRBJ2-7, with 12 bases aligning to TRBD2. The CDR3 loop spans 15 amino acids. In germline, CDR1 is SGHRS, CDR2 YFSETQ. Unmatched junction bases numbered 9, after V lost 4 bases and J lost 7 bases. The CDR3 spells CASSLRLAGDSEQYF. DNA for the CDR3: TGCGCCAGCAGCCTAAGACTAGCGGGGGACAGTGAGCAGTACTTC.

The V and J genes are TRBV21-1 and TRBJ1-1; TRBD1, the D gene given by the table, was not confirmed from the DNA. TRBV21-1 is a documented pseudogene. The CDR3 contains 18 residues. The CDR3 DNA reads as TGTGCCAGCAGGTCGGGATTGTGGACAGGGGGCGTGGGTACTGAAGCTTTCTTT. Amino acids: CASRSGLWTGGVGTEAFF.

There are a few counts of this clone. The chain links TRBV18 to TRBJ1-2; TRBD1 aligns across 7 bases. Germline V CDR1 and CDR2: KGHSH, LQKENI. The CDR3 spans 13 residues. Unmatched junction bases numbered 4, after V lost 5 bases and J lost 4 bases. The CDR3 DNA reads TGTGCCAGCTCAACGGACAGGATCTATGGCTACACCTTC. The encoded protein is CASSTDRIYGYTF.

The chain links TRBV7-2 to TRBJ1-1; D is possibly TRBD1 (5 bases). The CDR3 loop spans 14 amino acids. V was clipped by 1 base and J by 1 base, with 7 bases between them. Germline CDR1 is SGHTA and CDR2 is FQGNSA. The CDR3 spells CASSLGTPNTEAFF. CDR3 bases: TGTGCCAGCAGCTTAGGGACACCGAACACTGAAGCTTTCTTT.

This clone was counted a single time. The gene calls are TRBV12-3 or TRBV12-4 and TRBJ2-1; D remains ambiguous. The V and J ends lost 5 bases and 3 bases respectively, with 5 bases between them. The CDR3 runs 12 residues. Here the CDR3 reads CASSNSYNEQFF. CDR3 DNA sequence: TGTGCCAGCAGTAACAGCTACAATGAGCAGTTCTTC.

The V gene is TRBV6-5, the J gene TRBJ1-2; 7 bases line up with TRBD1. V trimming: 8 bases; J trimming: 3 bases; junction bases outside the gene matches: 3. The CDR3 has 12 amino acids. The germline V gene encodes CDR1 MNHEY and CDR2 SVGAGI. CDR3 amino acids: CASRRGHYGYTF. In DNA, the CDR3 is TGTGCCAGCCGGAGGGGGCACTATGGCTACACCTTC.

The genes are TRBV6-5 and TRBJ1-2, with D maybe TRBD1 (6 bases). The CDR3 is 14 residues long. CDR1 and CDR2 from the germline V gene are MNHEY and SVGAGI. V lost 2 bases and J lost 0, with 7 bases in between. CDR3 amino acids: CASSYRDTNYGYTF. The CDR3 coding sequence is TGTGCCAGCAGTTACAGGGACACTAACTATGGCTACACCTTC.

This chain links TRBV6-2 or TRBV6-3 with TRBJ2-2; D remains unclear. V was cut by 6 bases and J by 1 base, with 9 bases left in between. CDR1 is MNHEY and CDR2 is SVGEGT in the germline V gene. The CDR3 length is 14 residues. The DNA of the CDR3 is TGTGCCAGCAGCCAGCAGCGGAACACCGGGGAGCTGTTTTTT. It specifies CASSQQRNTGELFF.

As regards this clone: Other DNA sequences from this sample encode an identical CDR3 as well. The chain is built from TRBV18 and TRBJ1-2; TRBD1 is a possible D gene (5 bases). The V end was cut by 2 bases, the J end by 1 base, with 5 bases between. In germline, CDR1 is KGHSH, CDR2 LQKENI. This CDR3 contains 13 residues. CDR3 loop: CASSPDSNYGYTF. In nucleotides, the CDR3 is TGTGCCAGCTCACCAGACAGTAACTATGGCTACACCTTC.

The chain links TRBV28 to TRBJ2-7; the match to TRBD2 covers 8 bases. Per germline, CDR1 MDHEN and CDR2 SYDVKM. Trimming took 6 bases from V and 3 from J; bases not matched to a gene: 7. There are 14 residues in the CDR3. The CDR3 DNA sequence: TGTGCCAGCAGCGGACTAGCTTGGGTCTACGAGCAGTACTTC. It yields the protein CASSGLAWVYEQYF. The whole variable domain, remainder taken from reference TRBV28 and TRBJ2-7, is DVKVTQSSRYLVKRTGEKVFLECVQDMDHENMFWYRQDPGLGLRLIYFSYDVKMKEKGDIPEGYSVSREKKERFSLILESASTNQTSMYLCASSGLAWVYEQYFGPGTRLTVT.

CDR3 sequence reads: CASSRTGPYYEQYF. The CDR3 nucleotides read TGTGCCAGTAGCCGGACAGGGCCTTACTACGAGCAGTACTTC. This sequence joins TRBV19 and TRBJ2-7, with 8 bases fitting TRBD1. The germline V gene has CDR1 LNHDA and CDR2 SQIVND (reference sequence). The V segment lost 6 bases and the J segment 3 bases; nucleotides outside the gene matches: 7. The CDR3 is made up of 14 amino acids.

This rearrangement joins TRBV25-1 to TRBJ1-4; D possibly corresponds to TRBD1 (5 bases). The CDR3 loop spans 15 amino acids. The V end lost 5 bases, the J end lost 5 bases, and 15 bases lay between the germline ends. CDR1 and CDR2 from the germline V gene are MGHDK and SYGVNS. This CDR3 reads CASSPSGTRNEKLFF. The CDR3 coding sequence is TGTGCCAGCAGTCCGTCCGGGACTCGAAATGAAAAACTGTTTTTT.

The chain employs TRBV11-2 and TRBJ2-1; 8 positions match TRBD2. This CDR3 spans 14 amino acids. After removal of 5 bases from V and 10 bases from J, the junction contained 10 bases not matched to a gene. Per germline, CDR1 SGHAT and CDR2 FQNNGV. The CDR3 reads CASSRHGGAREQFF. The CDR3 DNA follows: TGTGCCAGCAGCCGACACGGGGGGGCAAGGGAGCAGTTCTTC.

V is TRBV7-2 and J is TRBJ2-1; D possibly corresponds to TRBD2 (6 bases). The CDR3 runs to 16 residues. Germline V gene lookup returns CDR1 SGHTA and CDR2 FQGNSA. V lost 5 bases and J 6 bases, leaving 20 bases between the germline ends. Here the CDR3 DNA reads TGTGCCAGCAGCCTAGAGGGCCTTGAGGGACTCAATGAGCAGTTCTTC. It yields the protein CASSLEGLEGLNEQFF. The full variable domain, its missing parts supplied by reference TRBV7-2 and TRBJ2-1, is GAGVSQSPSNKVTEKGKDVELRCDPISGHTALYWYRQSLGQGLEFLIYFQGNSAPDKSGLPSDRFSAERTGGSVSTLTIQRTQQEDSAVYLCASSLEGLEGLNEQFFGPGTRLTVL.

This clone was counted only a few times. This chain joins TRBV6-4 and TRBJ2-2, with 14 bases matching TRBD2. V lost 2 bases and J lost 6; bases outside the gene matches: 11. The CDR3 contains 19 residues. The germline gives CDR1 MRHNA, CDR2 SNTAGT. This chain's CDR3 is CASSDPTRTSGGTAGELFF. The CDR3, as DNA: TGTGCCAGCAGTGACCCTACTAGGACTAGCGGGGGGACGGCCGGGGAGCTGTTTTTT.

The chain links TRBV15 to TRBJ2-3; possibly TRBD1 for D (5 bases). The CDR3 is made up of 16 amino acids. Germline-derived CDR1 and CDR2 are LNHNV and YYDKDF (reference sequence). The germline V and J ends were trimmed by 0 bases and 0 bases, with 10 bases remaining between them. The CDR3 loop reads CATSRDGAASTDTQYF. The CDR3 region has the DNA TGTGCCACCAGCAGAGATGGGGCGGCTAGCACAGATACGCAGTATTTT. The full variable domain, with the rest looked up from reference TRBV15 and TRBJ2-3, is DAMVIQNPRYQVTQFGKPVTLSCSQTLNHNVMYWYQQKSSQAPKLLFHYYDKDFNNEADTPDNFQSRRPNTSFCFLDIRSPGLGDTAMYLCATSRDGAASTDTQYFGPGTRLTVL.